Presented here are 29 T cell receptor beta chains from one specimen sequenced in a study of OX40 agonist ivuxolimab in advanced cancers. This table comes from immunoSEQ multiplex PCR, and its TCRdb copy is limited to in-frame clones, with some not included. The sample consists of fewer than 85,000 clones, more than 75% of them appearing once. The specimen was CD4+ or CD8+ T cells sorted from blood, collected in a trial of the OX40 agonist ivuxolimab. The receptors here all came from an adult with an advanced solid tumor such as melanoma, head and neck, liver or kidney cancer.

The gene calls are TRBV27 and TRBJ2-1, with D possibly TRBD2 on 6 matching bases. The V end was cut by 5 bases, the J end by 0 bases, with 17 bases between. Germline V gene sequence: CDR1 MNHEY, CDR2 SMNVEV (reference sequence). The CDR3 contains 17 residues. CDR3 in DNA: TGTGCCAGCAGTCCCGAGGGACTTCGGAGCTCCTACAATGAGCAGTTCTTC. This codes for CASSPEGLRSSYNEQFF.

The CDR3 region has the DNA TGCGCCAGCAGAACCGGGACAGGGGTTCTGAACACTGAAGCTTTCTTT. Protein sequence: CASRTGTGVLNTEAFF. The genes are TRBV5-1 and TRBJ1-1; TRBD1 agrees at 10 bases. The germline V gene has CDR1 SGHRS and CDR2 YFSETQ. The CDR3 loop spans 16 amino acids. The V gene end was trimmed by 5 bases and the J gene end by 0 bases; junction bases not matched to a gene: 7.

The chain couples TRBV5-6 to TRBJ2-1; 11 positions agree with TRBD2. The CDR3 runs to 17 residues. The trim removed 4 bases at V and 8 bases at J, leaving 14 bases unmatched. Germline V lookup: CDR1 SGHDT, CDR2 YYEEEE. DNA for the CDR3: TGTGCCAGCAGCCCCGGGGCTAGCGGGAGGTATTTAGATGAGCAGTTCTTC. It specifies CASSPGASGRYLDEQFF.

The chain couples TRBV6-1 to TRBJ2-3; 7 bases are a match to TRBD1. CDR3 length equals 14 residues. Trimming removed 5 bases from V and 2 bases from J; junction bases left unmatched: 4. The germline V gene has CDR1 MNHNS and CDR2 SASEGT. In DNA, the CDR3 is TGTGCCAGCAGTAGACAGGGCTACACAGATACGCAGTATTTT. It yields the protein CASSRQGYTDTQYF.

This chain links TRBV7-9 with TRBJ2-2, with TRBD1 matching over 9 bases. V shed 4 bases and J 6 bases; nucleotides not matched to a gene: 3. The germline gives CDR1 SEHNR, CDR2 FQNEAQ (reference sequence). The CDR3 has 14 amino acids. CDR3 nucleotide sequence: TGTGCCAGCAGCTACGGGACAGGGCCCGGGGAGCTGTTTTTT. Protein sequence: CASSYGTGPGELFF.

This chain uses TRBV29-1 with TRBJ1-1, with a weak D call TRBD1 (6 bases). V lost 6 bases and J 4 bases, leaving 12 bases between the germline ends. The CDR3 is 12 residues long. Germline V gives CDR1 SQVTM, CDR2 ANQGSEA. The CDR3 coding sequence is TGCAGCGTGGGGACACTGGGCACTGAAGCTTTCTTT. Its protein is CSVGTLGTEAFF.

This clone appeared a single time. V is TRBV30 and J is TRBJ1-1; D gene unclear. CDR1 and CDR2 from the germline V gene are GTSNPN and SVGIG (reference sequence). The CDR3 is 15 amino acids. Trimming took off 4 bases at V and 2 bases at J, with 17 bases between the two ends. The CDR3 bases are TGTGCCTGGACTCCACCGGATTATCTTAACACTGAAGCTTTCTTT. Translating gives CAWTPPDYLNTEAFF.

The chain uses TRBV25-1 and TRBJ1-2; unclear D gene. There are 13 residues in the CDR3. The germline V gene encodes CDR1 MGHDK and CDR2 SYGVNS. The germline V and J ends were trimmed by 8 bases and 3 bases, with 13 bases remaining between them. CDR3 sequence (DNA): TGTGCCAGCCTTGGACCGTCCCACTATGGCTACACCTTC. This translates into CASLGPSHYGYTF.

The V gene is TRBV4-1, the J gene TRBJ1-3, with D unresolved. Germline V gives CDR1 MGHRA, CDR2 YSYEKL. CDR3 length: 17 amino acids. The germline V and J ends were trimmed by 3 bases and 0 bases, with 15 bases remaining between them. This chain's CDR3 is CASSHLIDRVSGNTIYF. The DNA for the CDR3 is TGCGCCAGCAGCCACCTCATCGACCGGGTCTCTGGAAACACCATATATTTT.

The chain employs TRBV28 and TRBJ1-5, with a weak D call TRBD1 (5 bases). The length of the CDR3 is 14 residues. Germline-derived CDR1 and CDR2 are MDHEN and SYDVKM. V lost 8 bases and J lost 3, with 14 bases in between. CDR3 DNA sequence: TGTGCCAGCCGACCCGGGGGAAACAATCAGCCCCAGCATTTT. Amino acid sequence: CASRPGGNNQPQHF.

This clone was counted a few times. The rearrangement links TRBV30 to TRBJ1-2; TRBD1 aligns across 7 bases. J was trimmed by 4 bases and V by 1 base; bases with no gene match: 3. The germline CDR1 and CDR2 sequences are GTSNPN and SVGIG (reference sequence). There are 13 residues in the CDR3. Here the CDR3 DNA reads TGTGCCTGGAGTGGGGACAGCGGCTATGGCTACACCTTC. Protein product: CAWSGDSGYGYTF.

The V call is TRBV5-1, the J call TRBJ2-3; a possible D gene is TRBD1 (5 bases). Trimming cost V 0 bases and J 1 base, with 9 bases left between them. Germline CDR1 is SGHRS and CDR2 is YFSETQ. The CDR3 spans 15 residues. The CDR3 is CASSLGQRRTDTQYF. The CDR3 DNA reads TGCGCCAGCAGCTTGGGACAGCGTCGCACAGATACGCAGTATTTT.

This clone came up once. J is TRBJ2-5 and V is TRBV18; 9 positions agree with TRBD2. V was pared by 5 bases and J by 2 bases, with 18 bases of the junction left unmatched. Germline V CDR1 and CDR2: KGHSH, LQKENI. CDR3 length equals 19 residues. DNA for the CDR3: TGTGCCAGCTCATGGGGTCGACTAGCGGAGGTCGCCCCGCAAGAGACCCAGTACTTC. Its protein is CASSWGRLAEVAPQETQYF. The full variable domain, completed using reference TRBV18 and TRBJ2-5, is NAGVMQNPRHLVRRRGQEARLRCSPMKGHSHVYWYRQLPEEGLKFMVYLQKENIIDESGMPKERFSAEFPKEGPSILRIQQVVRGDSAAYFCASSWGRLAEVAPQETQYFGPGTRLLVL.

V is TRBV14 and J is TRBJ2-7; D is tentatively TRBD1 or TRBD2 (5 bases each). The CDR3 is 13 residues long. Trimming stripped 1 base from V and 6 bases from J, with 10 bases between. CDR1 is SGHDN and CDR2 is FVKESK in the germline V gene. The CDR3 DNA reads as TGTGCCAGCAGCCAAGTTAGGGGAGTCGAGCAGTACTTC. This encodes CASSQVRGVEQYF. Variable domain in full (rest from reference TRBV14 and TRBJ2-7): EAGVTQFPSHSVIEKGQTVTLRCDPISGHDNLYWYRRVMGKEIKFLLHFVKESKQDESGMPNNRFLAERTGGTYSTLKVQPAELEDSGVYFCASSQVRGVEQYFGPGTRLTVT.

This clone appeared once. The J gene is TRBJ1-5, the V gene TRBV2, with 9 positions matching TRBD1. The V gene end was trimmed by 1 base and the J gene end by 2 bases; junction bases not matched to a gene: 3. Germline-derived CDR1 and CDR2 are SNHLY and FYNNEI. The CDR3 runs to 16 residues. This CDR3 reads CASSEEGQGRNQPQHF. CDR3 nucleotides: TGTGCCAGCAGTGAAGAGGGACAGGGTCGCAATCAGCCCCAGCATTTT.

V gene TRBV7-6 combines with J gene TRBJ2-5; 7 bases are a match to TRBD2. The V segment lost 11 bases and the J segment 0 bases; nucleotides outside the gene matches: 3. The germline V gene has CDR1 SGHVS and CDR2 FNYEAQ. This CDR3 contains 12 residues. DNA of the CDR3: TGTGCCGGGAGGGTGTACCAAGAGACCCAGTACTTC. Translating it yields CAGRVYQETQYF.

The V gene is TRBV19, the J gene TRBJ1-5; a weak D match, TRBD1 (6 bases). The CDR3 spans 16 residues. Germline loops: CDR1 LNHDA, CDR2 SQIVND (reference sequence). The V and J ends lost 5 bases and 0 bases respectively, with 14 bases between them. As DNA, the CDR3 is TGTGCCAGTAGTTCCCTCAGGACAGTTAGCAATCAGCCCCAGCATTTT. This sequence encodes CASSSLRTVSNQPQHF. The whole variable domain, remainder taken from reference TRBV19 and TRBJ1-5, is DGGITQSPKYLFRKEGQNVTLSCEQNLNHDAMYWYRQDPGQGLRLIYYSQIVNDFQKGDIAEGYSVSREKKESFPLTVTSAQKNPTAFYLCASSSLRTVSNQPQHFGDGTRLSIL.

The chain carries TRBV20-1 and TRBJ1-2; maybe TRBD1 (5 bases). The ends were cut back, 6 bases at V and 5 bases at J, with 10 bases in the middle. CDR1 and CDR2 from the germline V gene are DFQATT and SNEGSKA (reference sequence). The CDR3 spans 11 residues. The CDR3 DNA reads TGCAGTGCGAGGGGACCTTATGGCTACACCTTC. It yields the protein CSARGPYGYTF.

The gene calls are TRBV27 and TRBJ2-7, with D perhaps TRBD2 (6 bases). Germline values: CDR1 MNHEY, CDR2 SMNVEV (reference sequence). This CDR3 is 14 amino acids long. V was trimmed by 5 bases and J by 4 bases, leaving 15 bases between them. CDR3 DNA: TGTGCCAGCAGTCATACGGGAGCAGGTTACGAGCAGTACTTC. Its protein is CASSHTGAGYEQYF.

The chain uses TRBV5-1 and TRBJ2-2, with 9 bases that match TRBD1. The CDR3 totals 16 residues. The junction had 9 bases not matched to a gene; V was cut back by 4 bases and J by 5 bases. Looked up from germline, CDR1 is SGHRS and CDR2 is YFSETQ. The chain's CDR3 is CASSQQTGTGTGELFF. The DNA for the CDR3 is TGCGCCAGCAGCCAGCAAACCGGGACAGGGACCGGGGAGCTGTTTTTT.

This chain connects TRBV18 to TRBJ2-3; 10 nucleotides agree with TRBD2. This CDR3 comprises 16 residues. V trimming: 5 bases; J trimming: 1 base; junction bases outside the gene matches: 6. The V gene's germline CDR1 is KGHSH and CDR2 LQKENI. The CDR3 region has the DNA TGTGCCAGCTCAGGTACTAGCGGGAAACGCACAGATACGCAGTATTTT. Protein: CASSGTSGKRTDTQYF.

The chain uses TRBV7-3 and TRBJ2-3; D unclear. V dropped 5 bases and J dropped 6 bases, with 6 bases sitting between them. The CDR3 covers 11 residues. CDR1 SGHTA and CDR2 FQGTGA come from the germline V gene. As DNA, the CDR3 is TGTGCCAGCAGCCCGACGGATACGCAGTATTTT. It specifies CASSPTDTQYF.

This chain joins TRBV5-1 and TRBJ2-1; possibly TRBD2 for D (5 bases). This CDR3 contains 14 residues. Germline values: CDR1 SGHRS, CDR2 YFSETQ. V lost 7 bases to trimming and J lost 7 bases, with 18 bases between them. As DNA, the CDR3 is TGCGCCAGCCACCTGGACCTCCGAGGGAATGAGCAGTTCTTC. Translated: CASHLDLRGNEQFF.

The rearrangement joins TRBV2 to TRBJ2-5; a possible D gene is TRBD2 (5 bases). The CDR3 length is 15 residues. CDR1 and CDR2 (germline): SNHLY, FYNNEI. Trimming removed 6 bases from V and 5 bases from J, with 19 bases in between. Here the CDR3 reads CASSPSRTHGETQYF. CDR3 bases: TGTGCCAGCAGCCCGTCCAGGACTCATGGGGAGACCCAGTACTTC.

This chain connects TRBV5-6 to TRBJ1-6; D not certain. Germline assignment: CDR1 SGHDT and CDR2 YYEEEE. The CDR3 is made up of 13 amino acids. The germline V and J ends were trimmed by 3 bases and 6 bases, with 7 bases remaining between them. Here the CDR3 DNA reads TGTGCCAGCAGCTCTGGACCTAATTCACCCCTCCACTTT. It translates to CASSSGPNSPLHF.

This chain joins TRBV30 and TRBJ1-5; D is ambiguous. The germline V and J ends were trimmed by 2 bases and 0 bases, with 5 bases remaining between them. This CDR3 is built from 13 residues. Per germline, CDR1 GTSNPN and CDR2 SVGIG (reference sequence). CDR3 loop: CAWSPHSNQPQHF. CDR3 DNA: TGTGCCTGGAGTCCCCATAGCAATCAGCCCCAGCATTTT.

This rearrangement joins TRBV25-1 to TRBJ1-4; tentatively, D is TRBD1 (6 bases). This CDR3 is built from 16 residues. V lost 6 bases and J lost 8, with 22 bases in between. CDR1 and CDR2 (germline): MGHDK, SYGVNS. The CDR3 here is CASSEGRQGRGEKLFF. The CDR3 DNA is TGTGCCAGCAGCGAAGGGAGGCAGGGGCGGGGAGAAAAACTGTTTTTT.

The V and J genes are TRBV29-1 and TRBJ2-6; D not resolved. Germline V gives CDR1 SQVTM, CDR2 ANQGSEA. This CDR3 is 13 amino acids long. Trimming left V 7 bases short and J 4 bases short, with 11 bases between. The CDR3 nucleotides read TGCAGCGCCGGTCTTCGGGGGGCCAACGTCCTGACTTTC. It yields the protein CSAGLRGANVLTF.

This clone was observed a single time. The rearrangement links TRBV2 to TRBJ1-1; D gene unclear. Germline CDR1 reads SNHLY; CDR2 reads FYNNEI. Trimming pared 8 bases from V and 0 bases from J, leaving 10 bases between. The CDR3 covers 13 residues. CDR3 amino acids: CASVQFMNTEAFF. CDR3 nucleotides: TGTGCCAGCGTACAGTTCATGAACACTGAAGCTTTCTTT.